This T cell receptor (beta chain) appears in the sequencing data of a study of immune heterogeneity within non-small cell lung tumors. Bulk tumor genomic DNA, 600 ng per sample, was used as template. From each primary tumor, several far-apart biopsies were obtained during surgery. Samples came from untreated patients having curative surgery for newly diagnosed non-small cell lung cancer. Study outcomes and limitations: Comparison across individual patients showed largely distinct high-frequency T-cell receptor beta clonotypes.

Amplification of TCR beta CDR3 was performed by multiplex PCR with 32 V and 13 J primers. TCRdb reprocessed the multiplex PCR reads via MiXCR and lists one record per CDR3 protein. The sample lists some 11,000 distinct CDR3 sequences, 30% occurring once. This clonotype is categorized as large. The antigen is undetermined. Germline lookup yields CDR1 MGHRA and CDR2 YSYEKL. V shed 0 bases and J 6 bases; nucleotides not matched to a gene: 8. This CDR3 region has 17 residues. The TCR comes from a woman aged 45-65 years with non-small cell lung cancer. This chain connects TRBV4-1 to TRBJ1-2, with 12 bases matching TRBD1. Sample: lung tumor tissue. CDR3 sequence (DNA): TGCGCCAGCAGCCAAGATTGGGGGACAGGGGGCGCGGATGGCTACACCTTC. The encoded protein is CASSQDWGTGGADGYTF.